A selection of T cell receptor beta chains follows, all from one sample in a study of post-analysis software for immune sequencing data. TCRdb itself ran the PCR reads through MiXCR, one entry per CDR3 protein. Found here are under 200,000 distinct CDR3 sequences, around 29% of them singletons; the top ten hold about 3.7%. The sequenced sample was blood. The origin of the receptors is a girl aged 2-17 years with multiple sclerosis. Both conserved end residues are part of each CDR3. D genes are given only for firm matches. Only part of the rows carry a size: once, few, many, or a class if the clone is expanded.

size: many
D: -
J: TRBJ2-7
V: TRBV29-1
length: 11
CDR3: CSVDWKYEQYF
DNA: TGCAGCGTTGATTGGAAATACGAGCAGTACTTC

size: few
D: -
J: TRBJ2-6
V: TRBV19
length: 16
CDR3: CVSSSKTSSGANVLTF
DNA: TGTGTCAGTAGCTCCAAAACATCCTCTGGGGCCAACGTCCTGACTTTC

size: -
D: -
J: TRBJ2-6
V: TRBV7-9
length: 14
CDR3: CASGARGQANVLTF
DNA: TGTGCCAGCGGGGCCCGGGGGCAGGCCAACGTCCTGACTTTC

size: many
D: -
J: TRBJ1-1
V: TRBV29-1
length: 17
CDR3: CSVDRPGGGLDGTEAFF
DNA: TGCAGCGTTGATAGGCCCGGGGGAGGGTTGGACGGCACTGAAGCTTTCTTT

size: once
D: -
J: TRBJ1-4
V: TRBV7-9
length: 15
CDR3: CASSPSGFTNEKLFF
DNA: TGTGCCAGCAGCCCCTCAGGGTTTACTAATGAAAAACTGTTTTTT

size: few
D: TRBD1
J: TRBJ1-5
V: TRBV20-1
length: 15
CDR3: CSAQTGGGYNQPQHF
DNA: TGCAGTGCTCAAACAGGGGGGGGTTACAATCAGCCCCAGCATTTT

size: -
D: TRBD2
J: TRBJ2-3
V: TRBV28
length: 15
CDR3: CASLDMGGNTDTQYF
DNA: TGTGCCAGTCTCGACATGGGGGGGAACACAGATACGCAGTATTTT

size: few
D: -
J: TRBJ1-2
V: TRBV4-1
length: 16
CDR3: CASSQDITPETYGYTF
DNA: TGCGCCAGCAGCCAAGATATAACGCCGGAGACCTATGGCTACACCTTC

size: many
D: -
J: TRBJ2-3
V: TRBV7-9
length: 15
CDR3: CASSSVGHQGDTQYF
DNA: TGTGCCAGCAGCTCAGTGGGACATCAGGGCGATACGCAGTATTTT

size: once
D: -
J: TRBJ1-4
V: TRBV20-1
length: 11
CDR3: CSARLRQKLFF
DNA: TGCAGTGCTAGACTCCGTCAAAAACTGTTTTTT

size: -
D: TRBD2
J: TRBJ2-1
V: TRBV20-1
length: 14
CDR3: CSAPPAGGYNEQFF
DNA: TGCAGTGCTCCACCAGCGGGAGGTTACAATGAGCAGTTCTTC

size: many
D: -
J: TRBJ2-5
V: TRBV12-3/TRBV12-4
length: 13
CDR3: CASSLLAQETQYF
DNA: TGTGCCAGCAGTTTACTCGCGCAAGAGACCCAGTACTTC

size: -
D: TRBD1
J: TRBJ1-5
V: TRBV2
length: 14
CDR3: CASRGSGGHQPQHF
DNA: TGTGCCAGCAGGGGTTCAGGGGGCCATCAGCCCCAGCATTTT

size: many
D: TRBD1
J: TRBJ2-7
V: TRBV28
length: 12
CDR3: CASSSGTEEQYF
DNA: TGTGCCAGCAGTTCCGGGACAGAAGAGCAGTACTTC

size: -
D: -
J: TRBJ1-1
V: TRBV5-1
length: 14
CDR3: CASSGGRAHTEAFF
DNA: TGCGCCAGCAGCGGCGGAAGGGCCCACACTGAAGCTTTCTTT

size: few
D: -
J: TRBJ1-1
V: TRBV5-5
length: 14
CDR3: CASSLRASTTEAFF
DNA: TGTGCCAGCAGCCTGAGGGCATCCACCACTGAAGCTTTCTTT

size: -
D: -
J: TRBJ2-7
V: TRBV7-8
length: 13
CDR3: CASGMDGDYEQYF
DNA: TGTGCCAGCGGGATGGACGGAGACTACGAGCAGTACTTC

size: -
D: TRBD2
J: TRBJ2-1
V: TRBV5-1
length: 15
CDR3: CASSLWTSGSNEQFF
DNA: TGCGCCAGCAGCTTATGGACTAGCGGGAGTAATGAGCAGTTCTTC

size: -
D: TRBD1
J: TRBJ1-5
V: TRBV27
length: 14
CDR3: CASRFQGAAQPQHF
DNA: TGTGCCAGCAGGTTCCAGGGGGCGGCTCAGCCCCAGCATTTT

size: -
D: TRBD2
J: TRBJ2-7
V: TRBV7-2
length: 14
CDR3: CASSPPRLAGIGYF
DNA: TGTGCCAGCAGTCCTCCGAGACTAGCTGGGATCGGGTACTTC

size: many
D: -
J: TRBJ1-1
V: TRBV29-1
length: 17
CDR3: CSATVTEPGLLNTEAFF
DNA: TGCAGCGCAACCGTGACGGAGCCGGGACTGCTGAACACTGAAGCTTTCTTT

size: many
D: -
J: TRBJ1-5
V: TRBV20-1
length: 15
CDR3: CSAPDFSVLNQPQHF
DNA: TGCAGTGCACCGGACTTCTCGGTATTAAATCAGCCCCAGCATTTT

size: few
D: TRBD1
J: TRBJ1-1
V: TRBV5-1
length: 14
CDR3: CASSKLTGVTEAFF
DNA: TGCGCCAGCAGCAAACTGACAGGGGTCACTGAAGCTTTCTTT

size: many
D: -
J: TRBJ2-1
V: TRBV4-2
length: 12
CDR3: CASSQDRHEQFF
DNA: TGTGCCAGCAGCCAAGATCGTCATGAGCAGTTCTTC

size: few
D: -
J: TRBJ1-5
V: TRBV28
length: 16
CDR3: CASSPDSRGSNQPQHF
DNA: TGTGCCAGCAGTCCGGACAGCCGGGGGAGCAATCAGCCCCAGCATTTT

size: -
D: TRBD1
J: TRBJ1-1
V: TRBV14
length: 18
CDR3: CASSQEGHPTGARTEAFF
DNA: TGTGCCAGCAGCCAAGAGGGGCACCCCACAGGGGCCCGGACTGAAGCTTTCTTT

size: few
D: TRBD1
J: TRBJ1-2
V: TRBV7-2
length: 14
CDR3: CASSLAEQGVGYTF
DNA: TGTGCCAGCAGCTTAGCGGAGCAGGGGGTTGGCTACACCTTC

size: -
D: -
J: TRBJ1-2
V: TRBV20-1
length: 13
CDR3: CSAKVVGGNGYTF
DNA: TGCAGTGCTAAGGTGGTAGGGGGGAATGGCTACACCTTC

size: few
D: TRBD2
J: TRBJ2-5
V: TRBV7-3
length: 16
CDR3: CASSRSGASGPHEQYF
DNA: TGTGCCAGCAGCCGGAGCGGGGCGTCAGGTCCTCATGAGCAGTACTTC

size: -
D: -
J: TRBJ2-7
V: TRBV12-3/TRBV12-4
length: 12
CDR3: CASSLGYYEQYF
DNA: TGTGCCAGCAGTCTGGGCTACTACGAGCAGTACTTC

size: -
D: TRBD2
J: TRBJ2-1
V: TRBV9
length: 18
CDR3: CASSVGPLAGPSYNEQFF
DNA: TGTGCCAGCAGCGTAGGTCCCTTAGCGGGGCCCTCCTACAATGAGCAGTTCTTC

size: many
D: -
J: TRBJ2-1
V: TRBV6-2/TRBV6-3
length: 11
CDR3: CASSTNNEQFF
DNA: TGTGCCAGCAGTACCAACAATGAGCAGTTCTTC

size: few
D: TRBD1
J: TRBJ2-1
V: TRBV20-1
length: 14
CDR3: CSARRTGSYNEQFF
DNA: TGCAGTGCTAGGAGGACAGGCTCCTACAATGAGCAGTTCTTC